This T cell receptor (beta chain) originates from a study of CD8 T cells in Susac syndrome. The CDR3 covers 15 residues. V was pared by 4 bases and J by 5 bases, with 7 bases of the junction left unmatched. Germline V gives CDR1 LNHDA, CDR2 SQIVND (reference sequence). Random hexamers were used to reverse transcribe the RNA input (about 0.45 to 1 ug). With immunoSEQ multiplex PCR, TCR beta CDR3 was amplified across 54 Vbeta and 13 Jbeta. TCRdb re-called the immunoSEQ multiplex PCR reads with MiXCR, one entry per CDR3 protein. The table has under 200,000 distinct CDR3 sequences, over 75% seen once; the top ten hold about 0.09%. General study findings and limits: There was no clonal expansion in the CD4+ T cell repertoires of Susac syndrome.

This clonotype has only one observation. Its antigen remains unidentified. V and J are TRBV19 and TRBJ2-3; 9 positions agree with TRBD1. The sequence derives from a human donor with Susac syndrome. Sequencing was carried out using CD4+ T cells from PBMCs. The DNA of the CDR3 is TGTGCCAGTAGTACGGGACAGGGACGGGGAGATACGCAGTATTTT. Translating gives CASSTGQGRGDTQYF.